The T cell receptor (beta chain) under discussion was sequenced for a study of OX40 agonist ivuxolimab in advanced cancers. For the study at large: The patients received agonistic anti-OX40 (CD134) antibody ivuxolimab. Partial responses were recorded for three patients, including one with hepatocellular carcinoma and two with cutaneous melanoma.

Trimming pared 1 base from V and 4 bases from J, leaving 8 bases between. This CDR3 region has 14 residues. Per the germline V gene, CDR1 is MGHRA and CDR2 is YSYEKL. Study observations and caveats: The study observed clonal expansion of CD4+ and CD8+ blood T cells by week 6 at 0.1 to 3.0 mg/kg.

Regarding this clone: What it binds is unknown.

The table came from immunoSEQ multiplex PCR; TCRdb's copy has only in-frame clones and leaves some out. The sample shows about 100,000 clones, more than 85% of them seen only once. This clonotype originated in an adult with an advanced solid tumor such as melanoma, head and neck, liver or kidney cancer. Sequences were derived from CD4+ or CD8+ T cells sorted from blood, sampled in a trial of the OX40 agonist ivuxolimab. The rearrangement links TRBV4-1 to TRBJ1-5; D is ambiguous. CDR3 in amino acids: CASSQALGNQPQHF. In nucleotides, the CDR3 is TGCGCCAGCAGCCAAGCCCTGGGGAATCAGCCCCAGCATTTT.